The following is a TCR beta chain sequence with its context. These data belong to a study of T cell responses to AZD1222 COVID-19 vaccine. The assay was immunoSEQ multiplex PCR, and TCRdb's table has in-frame clones only and misses some. The sample has about 100,000 clones, 91% seen once. This receptor was obtained from an adult who received the AZD1222 COVID-19 vaccine. The material was peripheral blood, obtained 28 days after the second AZD1222 dose.

The CDR3 protein is CSVEVIRSYGYTF. As DNA, the CDR3 is TGCAGCGTTGAAGTTATCAGGTCCTATGGCTACACCTTC. The V call is TRBV29-1, the J call TRBJ1-2; D uncertain. With 1 base removed from V and 4 bases from J, the gap between germline ends came to 10 bases. The CDR3 loop spans 13 amino acids. Per the germline V gene, CDR1 is SQVTM and CDR2 is ANQGSEA.